The 22 T cell receptor beta chains given below trace back to one sample, sequenced in a study of cytomegalovirus exposure and HLA in healthy donors. The PCR had 60 Vbeta and 13 Jbeta primers. Some clones are missing from TCRdb's copy, which holds only in-frame ones; the method was immunoSEQ multiplex PCR. This table holds about 150,000 clones, around four fifths found once. The sequenced material came from PBMCs. The source is a boy under 10 years old in good health and CMV-seronegative.

This clone was observed a handful of times. V gene TRBV6-1 combines with J gene TRBJ1-5; 8 positions agree with TRBD1. The CDR3 loop spans 14 amino acids. V lost 2 bases and J lost 6; bases outside the gene matches: 3. Germline CDR1 is MNHNS and CDR2 is SASEGT. The CDR3: CASSEQGARQPQHF. The CDR3, as DNA: TGTGCCAGCAGTGAACAGGGGGCACGTCAGCCCCAGCATTTT.

The chain combines TRBV5-1 with TRBJ2-1, with TRBD1 matching over 9 bases. Germline V gives CDR1 SGHRS, CDR2 YFSETQ. The trim removed 0 bases at V and 11 bases at J, leaving 9 bases unmatched. This CDR3 is 15 amino acids long. CDR3 DNA sequence: TGCGCCAGCAGCTTGGGTGGACAGGGGCTAGCTCAGCAGTTCTTC. It encodes CASSLGGQGLAQQFF. Looking up the rest from reference TRBV5-1 and TRBJ2-1 gives the full variable domain: KAGVTQTPRYLIKTRGQQVTLSCSPISGHRSVSWYQQTPGQGLQFLFEYFSETQRNKGNFPGRFSGRQFSNSRSEMNVSTLELGDSALYLCASSLGGQGLAQQFFGPGTRLTVL.

CDR3 nucleotides: TGTGCCAGCAGCTTGGTGTACCGCCGCGTCTACGAGCAGTACTTC. It encodes CASSLVYRRVYEQYF. This chain connects TRBV5-5 to TRBJ2-7, with D unclear. The CDR3 sequence is 15 residues long. The germline V and J ends were trimmed by 0 bases and 3 bases, with 13 bases remaining between them. Germline values: CDR1 SGHKS, CDR2 YYEKEE (reference sequence).

The chain joins TRBV27 to TRBJ2-5; 8 nucleotides agree with TRBD1. The germline CDR1 and CDR2 sequences are MNHEY and SMNVEV (reference sequence). The junction had 14 bases not matched to a gene; V was cut back by 5 bases and J by 3 bases. This CDR3 contains 17 residues. The CDR3, as DNA: TGTGCCAGCAGTGACGACTCTCAGGGGGCCGGGAAAGAGACCCAGTACTTC. Amino acids: CASSDDSQGAGKETQYF.

In its sample, this clone was seen once. CDR3 nucleotides: TGCGCCAGCAGCTCAACATTAACCCGGGGCACAGATACGCAGTATTTT. Protein product: CASSSTLTRGTDTQYF. The rearrangement uses TRBV5-1 and TRBJ2-3; D not certain. Trimming left V 3 bases short and J 1 base short, with 15 bases between. Germline loops: CDR1 SGHRS, CDR2 YFSETQ. The CDR3 spans 16 residues.

This clone has more than one count but fewer than ten. This sample includes further DNA sequences coding for the same CDR3. In nucleotides, the CDR3 is TGCGCCAGCAGCTTGGGGCTAGCGGGGACCGAGACCCAGTACTTC. It yields the protein CASSLGLAGTETQYF. V usage is TRBV5-1 and J usage is TRBJ2-5, with 9 bases matching TRBD2. Germline CDR1 reads SGHRS; CDR2 reads YFSETQ. J lost 5 bases, V lost 0 bases, and 5 bases had no gene match. The CDR3 loop spans 15 amino acids.

The chain has TRBV29-1 and TRBJ1-2; D remains ambiguous. Germline CDR1 and CDR2: SQVTM and ANQGSEA. Trimming removed 4 bases at V and 5 bases at J, with 11 bases between. This CDR3 contains 12 residues. The CDR3 reads CSVGLGAYGYTF. As DNA, the CDR3 is TGCAGCGTTGGCCTCGGAGCGTATGGCTACACCTTC.

The chain's CDR3 is CASKRSGRAYNEQFF. The CDR3 DNA reads TGTGCCAGCAAAAGAAGCGGGAGGGCCTACAATGAGCAGTTCTTC. V and J are TRBV18 and TRBJ2-1, with 10 bases that match TRBD2. The V gene's germline CDR1 is KGHSH and CDR2 LQKENI. The CDR3 consists of 15 residues. Trimming at V came to 8 bases and at J to 2 bases, leaving 6 bases not matched to a gene.

The chain links TRBV2 to TRBJ1-1, with TRBD1 as a possible D gene (6 bases). Germline V lookup: CDR1 SNHLY, CDR2 FYNNEI. The CDR3 extends over 11 amino acids. Trimming left V 8 bases short and J 5 bases short, with 9 bases between. The CDR3 region is CASGGATEAFF. In DNA form, the CDR3 reads TGTGCCAGCGGGGGGGCGACTGAAGCTTTCTTT.

This clone is a singleton in its sample. This chain joins TRBV25-1 and TRBJ1-2; D might be TRBD1 (5 bases). CDR1 MGHDK and CDR2 SYGVNS come from the germline V gene. This CDR3 spans 18 amino acids. V lost 1 base, J lost 0 bases, and 18 bases lay in between. The CDR3 spells CASSELDGTTLTNYGYTF. The CDR3 DNA reads as TGTGCCAGCAGTGAATTAGATGGGACTACGTTAACTAACTATGGCTACACCTTC.

The rearrangement uses TRBV10-2 and TRBJ2-5; D uncertain. V gave up 3 bases and J gave up 5 bases, with 13 bases separating them. Germline-derived CDR1 and CDR2 are WSHSY and SAAADI. CDR3 length equals 14 residues. CDR3: CASSDQAPWETQYF. The CDR3 DNA follows: TGCGCCAGCAGTGATCAGGCCCCTTGGGAGACCCAGTACTTC.

The chain employs TRBV30 and TRBJ2-3, with 7 bases lining up with TRBD2. The CDR3 loop spans 14 amino acids. Losses at the gene ends were 0 bases for V and 6 bases for J; bases not matched to a gene: 6. Looked up from germline, CDR1 is GTSNPN and CDR2 is SVGIG (reference sequence). The CDR3 bases are TGTGCCTGGAGTGTAAGGCTAGCGGAGGATACGCAGTATTTT. Protein product: CAWSVRLAEDTQYF. Full variable domain (missing parts from reference TRBV30 and TRBJ2-3): SQTIHQWPATLVQPVGSPLSLECTVEGTSNPNLYWYRQAAGRGLQLLFYSVGIGQISSEVPQNLSASRPQDRQFILSSKKLLLSDSGFYLCAWSVRLAEDTQYFGPGTRLTVL.

The genes are TRBV7-9 and TRBJ1-5; D is unresolved. Germline V gives CDR1 SEHNR, CDR2 FQNEAQ (reference sequence). Trimming shortened V by 1 base and J by 5 bases, and 12 bases separated the two germline ends. The CDR3 has 15 residues. CDR3 protein: CASSLGTGSDQPQHF. DNA of the CDR3: TGTGCCAGCAGCTTAGGTACGGGGTCCGATCAGCCCCAGCATTTT.

The J gene is TRBJ1-2, the V gene TRBV7-6; the D gene is possibly TRBD1 (5 bases). The V end lost 3 bases, the J end lost 3 bases, and 11 bases lay between the germline ends. Germline V gives CDR1 SGHVS, CDR2 FNYEAQ. CDR3 length: 14 residues. CDR3 sequence: CASSFSSGHYGYTF. The CDR3, as DNA: TGTGCCAGCAGCTTCTCTTCAGGGCACTATGGCTACACCTTC.

The genes are TRBV27 and TRBJ2-7, with 7 bases lining up with TRBD1. The CDR3 is 17 residues long. Looked up from germline, CDR1 is MNHEY and CDR2 is SMNVEV (reference sequence). V shed 5 bases, J shed 0 bases, and the junction held 13 bases outside the gene matches. The CDR3 region has the DNA TGTGCCAGCAGTCCCAGAAGACAGGGCCTTATCTCCTACGAGCAGTACTTC. Translated: CASSPRRQGLISYEQYF.

The chain combines TRBV7-6 with TRBJ2-3; 7 bases align to TRBD2. CDR3 length equals 18 residues. J gave up 3 bases and V 2 bases, and 14 bases lay outside the gene matches. Germline V gene data show CDR1 as SGHVS and CDR2 as FNYEAQ. Here the CDR3 DNA reads TGTGCCAGCAGCTTACCCCGCGGGCGGCTAGCGGAAACAGATACGCAGTATTTT. It yields the protein CASSLPRGRLAETDTQYF. The variable domain in full, completed from reference TRBV7-6 and TRBJ2-3, reads GAGVSQSPRYKVTKRGQDVALRCDPISGHVSLYWYRQALGQGPEFLTYFNYEAQQDKSGLPNDRFSAERPEGSISTLTIQRTEQRDSAMYRCASSLPRGRLAETDTQYFGPGTRLTVL.

This chain connects TRBV28 to TRBJ1-3; no definite D call. V was trimmed by 1 base and J by 1 base, leaving 11 bases between them. CDR3 length equals 16 residues. Germline V CDR1 and CDR2: MDHEN, SYDVKM. CDR3 sequence (DNA): TGTGCCAGCAGTTTATACCCCACTACTTCTGGAAACACCATATATTTT. It translates to CASSLYPTTSGNTIYF.

The rearrangement joins TRBV5-1 to TRBJ1-2; 8 positions match TRBD1. V was pared by 4 bases and J by 4 bases, with 3 bases of the junction left unmatched. The length of the CDR3 is 13 residues. Germline assignment: CDR1 SGHRS and CDR2 YFSETQ. CDR3 amino acids: CASSSDRGYGYTF. The CDR3, as DNA: TGCGCCAGCAGCAGCGACAGGGGCTATGGCTACACCTTC.

The rearrangement links TRBV6-6 to TRBJ2-5; 10 bases are shared with TRBD2. The V gene's germline CDR1 is MNHNY and CDR2 SVGAGI (reference sequence). The CDR3 is 16 residues long. The ends lost 6 bases at V and 5 bases at J; junction bases unmatched: 12. CDR3 nucleotides: TGTGCCAGCAGCCCTCCGGGGCTAGCGGGAGTGGAGACCCAGTACTTC. Encoded protein: CASSPPGLAGVETQYF.

The chain couples TRBV7-3 to TRBJ2-1; 9 nucleotides align to TRBD2. Germline V gives CDR1 SGHTA, CDR2 FQGTGA. The CDR3 runs 14 residues. V trimming: 4 bases; J trimming: 8 bases; junction bases outside the gene matches: 6. The CDR3 here is CASSSASGAHEQFF. In DNA, the CDR3 is TGTGCCAGCAGCTCGGCTAGCGGGGCCCATGAGCAGTTCTTC.

This clone was recorded once. The chain recombines TRBV7-8 with TRBJ2-3; D is uncertain. Trimming left V 2 bases short and J 4 bases short, with 10 bases between. This CDR3 contains 14 residues. Germline V gives CDR1 SGHVS, CDR2 FQNEAQ. DNA for the CDR3: TGTGCCAGCAGCTTACGACGAGCGCCAGATACGCAGTATTTT. Translating it yields CASSLRRAPDTQYF.

The V and J genes are TRBV6-5 and TRBJ2-7; maybe TRBD2 (7 bases). CDR1 MNHEY and CDR2 SVGAGI come from the germline V gene. The CDR3 is 15 amino acids. V lost 4 bases, J lost 3 bases, and 16 bases lay in between. The CDR3 is CASSSERGAHYEQYF. The DNA of the CDR3 is TGTGCCAGCAGTTCCGAACGGGGGGCCCACTACGAGCAGTACTTC.